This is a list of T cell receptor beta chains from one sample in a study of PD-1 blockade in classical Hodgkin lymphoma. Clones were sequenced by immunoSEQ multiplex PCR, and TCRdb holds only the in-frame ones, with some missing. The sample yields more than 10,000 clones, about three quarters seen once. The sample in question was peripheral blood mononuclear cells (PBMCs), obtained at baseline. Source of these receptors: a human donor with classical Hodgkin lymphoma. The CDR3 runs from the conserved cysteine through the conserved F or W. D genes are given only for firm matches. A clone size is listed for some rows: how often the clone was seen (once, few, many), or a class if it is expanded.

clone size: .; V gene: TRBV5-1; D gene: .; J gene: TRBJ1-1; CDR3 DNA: TGCGCCAGCAGCTTGTCAACAGAACTTCCCACTGAAGCTTTCTTT; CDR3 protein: CASSLSTELPTEAFF
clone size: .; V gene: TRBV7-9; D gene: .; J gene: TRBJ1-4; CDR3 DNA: TGTGCCAGCAGCGCCTCTATGTTCGGGAATGAAAAACTGTTTTTT; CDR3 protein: CASSASMFGNEKLFF
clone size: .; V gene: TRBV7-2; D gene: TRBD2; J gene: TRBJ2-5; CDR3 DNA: TGTGCCAGCAGCCCGAGACTAGCGCCTCAAGAGACCCAGTACTTC; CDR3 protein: CASSPRLAPQETQYF
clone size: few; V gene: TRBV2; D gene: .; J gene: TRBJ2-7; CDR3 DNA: TGTGCCAGCAGGACGACCAGGGGGGTTTCCCACGAGCAGTACTTC; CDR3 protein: CASRTTRGVSHEQYF
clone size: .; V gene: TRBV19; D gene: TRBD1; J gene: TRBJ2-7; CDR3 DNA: TGTGCCAGCGACGGGGGACAGGGTACTCACGAGCAGTACTTC; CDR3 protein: CASDGGQGTHEQYF
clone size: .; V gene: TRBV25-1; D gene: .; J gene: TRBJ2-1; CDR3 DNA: TGTGCCAGCAGCAAACCTTTCTCCTACAATGAGCAGTTCTTC; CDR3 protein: CASSKPFSYNEQFF
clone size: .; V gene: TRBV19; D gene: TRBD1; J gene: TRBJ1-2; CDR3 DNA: TGTGCCAGTAGTATAGACCGACAGGGGTCGGGCTACACCTTC; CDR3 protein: CASSIDRQGSGYTF
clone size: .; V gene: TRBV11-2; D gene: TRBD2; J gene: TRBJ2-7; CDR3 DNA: TGTGCCAGCAGCTTAGTTAGCGGGCCTATACTGTCCGAGCAGTACTTC; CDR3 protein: CASSLVSGPILSEQYF
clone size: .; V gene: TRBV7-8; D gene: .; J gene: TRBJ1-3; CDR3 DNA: TGTGCCAGCAGCTTAGGGACAACCGGAAACACCATATATTTT; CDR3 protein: CASSLGTTGNTIYF
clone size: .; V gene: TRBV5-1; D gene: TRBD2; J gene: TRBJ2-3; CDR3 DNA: TGCGCCAGCAGCCCCCGGGGTAGCGGGAGTACAGATACGCAGTATTTT; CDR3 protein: CASSPRGSGSTDTQYF
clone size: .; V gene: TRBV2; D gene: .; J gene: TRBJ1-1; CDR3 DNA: TGTGCCAGCACCCCCCCGGCGACCACGCGGGAAGCTTTCTTT; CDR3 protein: CASTPPATTREAFF
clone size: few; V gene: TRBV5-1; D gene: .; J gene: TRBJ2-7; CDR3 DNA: TGCGCCAGCAGCCTCTTCGCGGGGGCTCACTCCTACGAGCAGTACTTC; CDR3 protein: CASSLFAGAHSYEQYF
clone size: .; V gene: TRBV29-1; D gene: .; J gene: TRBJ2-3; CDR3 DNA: TGCAGCGTCGGACGATTCCCGCCCGCAGATACGCAGTATTTT; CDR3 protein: CSVGRFPPADTQYF
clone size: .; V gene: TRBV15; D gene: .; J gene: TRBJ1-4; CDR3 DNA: TGTGCCACCAGCAGAGGTCAGGGGACCTGGGAACTGTTTTTT; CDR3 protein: CATSRGQGTWELFF
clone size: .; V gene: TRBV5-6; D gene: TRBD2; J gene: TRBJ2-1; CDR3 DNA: TGTGCCAGCAGCTTGACTAGCGGGAGCCTGTATGAGCAGTTCTTC; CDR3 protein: CASSLTSGSLYEQFF
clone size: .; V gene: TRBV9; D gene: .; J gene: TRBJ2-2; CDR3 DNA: TGTGCCAGCAGCATTGAAGACAGGAACACCGGGGAGCTGTTTTTT; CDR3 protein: CASSIEDRNTGELFF
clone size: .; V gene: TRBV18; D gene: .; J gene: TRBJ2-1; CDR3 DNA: TGTGCCAGTTTCCCCGGCGGAGGGGATGGGCAGTTCTTC; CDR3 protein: CASFPGGGDGQFF
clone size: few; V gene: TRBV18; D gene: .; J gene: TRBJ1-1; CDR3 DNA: TGTGCCAGCTCACCAAACGGAATTGAAGCTTTCTTT; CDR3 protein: CASSPNGIEAFF
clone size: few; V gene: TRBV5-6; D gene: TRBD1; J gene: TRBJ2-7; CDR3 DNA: TGTGCCAGCAGCGCAGGGGGTTTAGGTATTACTGTCTACGAGCAGTACTTC; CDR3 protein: CASSAGGLGITVYEQYF
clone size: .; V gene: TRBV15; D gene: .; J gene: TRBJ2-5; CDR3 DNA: TGTGCCACCAGCAGACACTACACGGGATCAGAGACCCAGTACTTC; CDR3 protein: CATSRHYTGSETQYF
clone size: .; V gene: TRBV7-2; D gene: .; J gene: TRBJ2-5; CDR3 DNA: TGTGCCAGCAGCTCAGATACAAGCGGGCAACAAGAGACCCAGTACTTC; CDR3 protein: CASSSDTSGQQETQYF
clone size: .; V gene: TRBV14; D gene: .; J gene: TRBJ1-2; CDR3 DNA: TGTGCCAGCAGACCGACGGGACTCATAACTATGGGCTACACCTTC; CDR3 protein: CASRPTGLITMGYTF
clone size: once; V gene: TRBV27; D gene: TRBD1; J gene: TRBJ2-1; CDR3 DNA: TGTGCCAGCAGTCCTCGGACAGGGAACTACAATGAGCAGTTCTTC; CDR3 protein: CASSPRTGNYNEQFF
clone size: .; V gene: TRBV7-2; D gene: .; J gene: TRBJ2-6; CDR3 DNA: TGTGCCAGCAGCGCAACCGGGACACGGATCTCTGGGGCCAACGTCCTGACTTTC; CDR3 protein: CASSATGTRISGANVLTF
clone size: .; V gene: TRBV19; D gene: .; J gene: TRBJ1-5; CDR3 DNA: TGTGCCAGTAGTTTCCTAGGGGGCAATCAGCCCCAGCATTTT; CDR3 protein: CASSFLGGNQPQHF
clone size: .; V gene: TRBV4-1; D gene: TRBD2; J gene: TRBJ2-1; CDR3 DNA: TGCGCCAGCAGCCTCGCCCCCGGGACTAGCCACAATGAGCAGTTCTTC; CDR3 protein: CASSLAPGTSHNEQFF
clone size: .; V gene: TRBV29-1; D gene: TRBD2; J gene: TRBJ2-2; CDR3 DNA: TGCAGCGTTGAAGAGGGCGGGAGATCCACCGGGGAGCTGTTTTTT; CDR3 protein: CSVEEGGRSTGELFF
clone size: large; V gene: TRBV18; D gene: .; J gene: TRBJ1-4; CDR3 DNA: TGTGCCAGCTCACCCCGAGGGGGTTCCAATGAAAAACTGTTTTTT; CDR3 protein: CASSPRGGSNEKLFF
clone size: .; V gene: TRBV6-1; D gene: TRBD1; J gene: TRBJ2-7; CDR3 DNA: TGTGCCAGCAGGCAGGGGACAGGGGTCTACGAGCAGTACTTC; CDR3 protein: CASRQGTGVYEQYF
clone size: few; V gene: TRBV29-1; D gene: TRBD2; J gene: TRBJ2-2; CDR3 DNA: TGCAGCGTTAAGGTCCTAGCGGGAGTCACCGGGGAGCTGTTTTTT; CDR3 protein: CSVKVLAGVTGELFF
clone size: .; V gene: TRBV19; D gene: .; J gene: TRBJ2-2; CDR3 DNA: TGTGCCAGTAGTATGGACAGAGACACCGGGGAGCTGTTTTTT; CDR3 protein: CASSMDRDTGELFF
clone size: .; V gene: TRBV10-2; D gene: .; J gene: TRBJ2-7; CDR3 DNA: TGCGCCAGCAGTGAGTCATGGGGTGGGAGCGGCGAGCAGTACTTC; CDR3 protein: CASSESWGGSGEQYF